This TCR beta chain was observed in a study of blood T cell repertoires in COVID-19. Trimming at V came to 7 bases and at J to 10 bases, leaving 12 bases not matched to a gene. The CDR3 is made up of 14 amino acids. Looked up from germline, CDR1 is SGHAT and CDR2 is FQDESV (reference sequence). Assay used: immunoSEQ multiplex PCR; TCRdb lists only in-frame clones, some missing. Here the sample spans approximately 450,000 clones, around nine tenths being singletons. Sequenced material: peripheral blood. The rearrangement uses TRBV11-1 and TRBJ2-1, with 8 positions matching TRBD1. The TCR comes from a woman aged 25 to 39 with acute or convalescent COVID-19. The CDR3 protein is CASTDRASGGEQFF. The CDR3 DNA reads TGTGCCAGCACGGACAGGGCATCAGGCGGGGAGCAGTTCTTC.